The 8 T cell receptor beta chains presented below share a single source sample, sequenced in a study of T cell responses to AZD1222 COVID-19 vaccine. Using immunoSEQ multiplex PCR, the repertoire was profiled, and TCRdb retains in-frame clones only, with some absent. The sample consists of over 150,000 clones, approximately 90% of them appearing once. Sequencing used peripheral blood, obtained on day 0 of AZD1222 vaccination. The receptors were sampled from an adult in good health.

The rearrangement joins TRBV4-1 to TRBJ1-2; weak D call: TRBD1 (5 bases). The germline V and J ends were trimmed by 1 base and 3 bases, with 15 bases remaining between them. The germline gives CDR1 MGHRA, CDR2 YSYEKL. CDR3 length: 16 residues. In DNA form, the CDR3 reads TGCGCCAGCAGCCAAGGACCGGTAACAGGAGACTATGGCTACACCTTC. It codes for CASSQGPVTGDYGYTF.

The rearrangement joins TRBV6-2 or TRBV6-3 to TRBJ1-5, with TRBD1 matching 7 bases. The CDR3 sequence is 17 residues long. From germline, CDR1 is MNHEY and CDR2 SVGEGT. J lost 0 bases, V lost 0 bases, and 5 bases had no gene match. The CDR3: CASSYSGQSISNQPQHF. CDR3 bases: TGTGCCAGCAGTTACTCGGGACAGTCGATTAGCAATCAGCCCCAGCATTTT.

The chain uses TRBV2 and TRBJ1-2; TRBD1 aligns across 9 bases. CDR3 length equals 15 residues. V shed 4 bases, J shed 8 bases, and the junction held 11 bases outside the gene matches. CDR1 and CDR2 from the germline V gene are SNHLY and FYNNEI. CDR3 sequence reads: CASSVADRGTGGYTF. CDR3 in DNA: TGTGCCAGCAGTGTGGCGGACAGGGGCACGGGGGGCTACACCTTC.

The chain uses TRBV4-3 and TRBJ2-1; either TRBD1 or TRBD2 may supply D (6 bases each). V was cut by 0 bases and J by 10 bases, with 10 bases left in between. Germline lookup yields CDR1 LGHNA and CDR2 YSLEER. The CDR3 runs 13 residues. CDR3 amino acids: CASSQDLGGEQFF. In DNA, the CDR3 is TGCGCCAGCAGCCAAGATTTAGGGGGGGAGCAGTTCTTC.

V and J are TRBV27 and TRBJ1-1; D is unclear. This CDR3 has 15 residues. Germline V gene sequence: CDR1 MNHEY, CDR2 SMNVEV (reference sequence). V gave up 4 bases and J gave up 0 bases, with 12 bases separating them. CDR3 sequence reads: CASSSDLTLNTEAFF. The CDR3 DNA is TGTGCCAGCAGTTCGGACCTAACTTTGAACACTGAAGCTTTCTTT.

The genes are TRBV10-3 and TRBJ1-1; D is ambiguous. The CDR3 covers 13 residues. Germline CDR1 reads ENHRY; CDR2 reads SYGVKD. Trimming cost V 1 base and J 4 bases, with 7 bases left between them. CDR3 bases: TGTGCCATCAGTGAGTTCGGGTCCACTGAAGCTTTCTTT. Encoded protein: CAISEFGSTEAFF.

The J gene is TRBJ2-3, the V gene TRBV11-2; 7 nucleotides agree with TRBD1. Trimming at V came to 0 bases and at J to 3 bases, leaving 3 bases not matched to a gene. Germline V CDR1 and CDR2: SGHAT, FQNNGV. The length of the CDR3 is 15 residues. CDR3 in amino acids: CASSLEGGVTDTQYF. The CDR3, as DNA: TGTGCCAGCAGCTTAGAAGGGGGCGTAACAGATACGCAGTATTTT. The full variable domain, in which reference TRBV11-2 and TRBJ2-3 provide the parts outside the CDR3, is EAGVAQSPRYKIIEKRQSVAFWCNPISGHATLYWYQQILGQGPKLLIQFQNNGVVDDSQLPKDRFSAERLKGVDSTLKIQPAKLEDSAVYLCASSLEGGVTDTQYFGPGTRLTVL.

The genes are TRBV18 and TRBJ2-7; D ambiguous. V lost 5 bases, J lost 3 bases, and 8 bases lay in between. The CDR3 is 12 amino acids. Germline V gene lookup returns CDR1 KGHSH and CDR2 LQKENI. Here the CDR3 DNA reads TGTGCCAGCTCATACGGCGACTACGAGCAGTACTTC. Its translation is CASSYGDYEQYF. The full variable domain, its missing parts supplied by reference TRBV18 and TRBJ2-7, is NAGVMQNPRHLVRRRGQEARLRCSPMKGHSHVYWYRQLPEEGLKFMVYLQKENIIDESGMPKERFSAEFPKEGPSILRIQQVVRGDSAAYFCASSYGDYEQYFGPGTRLTVT.